This T cell receptor beta chain was recovered during a study of CD8 T cells in ankylosing spondylitis. The CDR3 is 13 residues long. The ends were cut back, 7 bases at V and 5 bases at J, with 12 bases in the middle. CDR1 MGHDK and CDR2 SYGVNS come from the germline V gene. The sample holds many counts of this clonotype. What it binds is not known. A single record per CDR3 protein comes from TCRdb applying MiXCR to the 5' RACE reads. The table includes hundreds of thousands of distinct CDR3 sequences, roughly 8.2% detected once. Findings and caveats of the study: Significantly higher representation of disease-linked clones was reported for matched ankylosing spondylitis synovial fluid. Clones that were linked to disease were CD8+ and were relatively rare in peripheral blood.

The sequence was collected from a female donor with ankylosing spondylitis or in good health (not recorded which). The chain uses TRBV25-1 and TRBJ2-1, with TRBD1 as a possible D gene (5 bases). Input material: blood, either unsorted or a sorted T cell fraction (not recorded which). The CDR3: CASTADKNNEQFF. As DNA, the CDR3 is TGTGCCAGCACCGCGGACAAAAACAATGAGCAGTTCTTC.